This TCR beta chain derives from a study of shared clonotypes between healthy human individuals. Whole-study findings and limits: The study drew on few donors, limiting represented genetic and exposure-history diversity.

Approximately 220 ng DNA, tens of thousands of T cell genomes, went into each sorted-subset replicate PCR. Only in-frame clones appear in the TCRdb table, and some are missing; sequencing was by immunoSEQ multiplex PCR. The sample lists approximately 2.5 million clones, 85% to 95% seen once, with roughly 0.13% in the top ten. The CDR3 covers 14 residues. V dropped 6 bases and J dropped 5; count of bases not matched to a gene: 9. Per germline, CDR1 MNHEY and CDR2 SVGAGI. About this clone: Antigen specificity is unknown.

This receptor was identified in a man between 18 and 29 years old in good health. The sequenced sample consisted of naive CD4+ T cells sorted from blood. Subset reported: CD45RA+ positively selected. The chain joins TRBV6-5 to TRBJ1-1; 7 bases agree with TRBD1. For the CDR3, the DNA is TGTGCCAGCAGCCGTCAGACAGGGTTAACTGAAGCTTTCTTT. It specifies CASSRQTGLTEAFF.